Following are 13 T cell receptor beta chains from one sample sequenced in a study of T cells after posttransplantation cyclophosphamide. Cells defined as naive were viable CD3+CD4+ or CD3+CD8+ and CCR7+CD45RA+CD45RO-CD95-CD27+CD28+. Only in-frame clones appear in the TCRdb table, and some are missing; sequencing was by immunoSEQ multiplex PCR. The top ten hold 0.1% to 0.12% of the sample, which has some 33,000 clones, around nine tenths seen once. Sequencing used naive CD4+ T cells sorted from blood. These receptors originate from a man under 40 in good health and a related stem cell transplant donor.

V gene TRBV19 combines with J gene TRBJ2-1; 11 bases fit TRBD2. This CDR3 has 14 residues. Trimming cost V 7 bases and J 6 bases; bases outside gene matches: 5. The V gene's germline CDR1 is LNHDA and CDR2 SQIVND (reference sequence). This CDR3 reads CASKYSGGANEQFF. In nucleotides, the CDR3 is TGTGCCAGTAAATATAGCGGGGGGGCCAATGAGCAGTTCTTC.

J is TRBJ1-5 and V is TRBV2; the D is unclear. V was pared by 4 bases and J by 5 bases, with 18 bases between. This CDR3 has 16 residues. Germline V gives CDR1 SNHLY, CDR2 FYNNEI. The CDR3 DNA follows: TGTGCCAGCAGTGGAGAGTTGCTGACTTCGGATCAGCCCCAGCATTTT. Protein sequence: CASSGELLTSDQPQHF.

The CDR3 reads CASSPGQGRAKNIQYF. The CDR3 DNA is TGTGCCAGCAGCCCAGGACAGGGGAGAGCCAAAAACATTCAGTACTTC. The chain carries TRBV5-4 and TRBJ2-4, with 9 nucleotides matching TRBD1. Unmatched junction bases numbered 5, after V lost 4 bases and J lost 0 bases. The germline CDR1 and CDR2 sequences are SGHNT and YYREEE (reference sequence). The CDR3 spans 16 residues.

This chain uses TRBV7-9 with TRBJ1-1; D gene uncertain. Germline V gene sequence: CDR1 SEHNR, CDR2 FQNEAQ (reference sequence). V lost 1 base and J 8 bases, leaving 14 bases between the germline ends. The CDR3 totals 14 residues. CDR3 sequence: CASSLDGLWGEAFF. Written as DNA, the CDR3 is TGTGCCAGCAGCTTAGACGGACTGTGGGGAGAAGCTTTCTTT. Full variable domain (outside the CDR3, taken from reference TRBV7-9 and TRBJ1-1): DTGVSQNPRHKITKRGQNVTFRCDPISEHNRLYWYRQTLGQGPEFLTYFQNEAQLEKSRLLSDRFSAERPKGSFSTLEIQRTEQGDSAMYLCASSLDGLWGEAFFGQGTRLTVV.

J is TRBJ2-7 and V is TRBV2; D may be TRBD1 (5 bases). CDR1 is SNHLY, CDR2 FYNNEI, per germline. Trimming stripped 4 bases from V and 6 bases from J, with 13 bases between. This CDR3 region has 13 residues. The CDR3 loop is CASSGQGPGEQYF. Here the CDR3 DNA reads TGTGCCAGCAGTGGGCAGGGCCCGGGCGAGCAGTACTTC.

Regarding this clone: Other DNA sequences within the sample encode an identical CDR3. The chain uses TRBV6-5 and TRBJ1-6; D may be TRBD1 (5 bases). The CDR3 covers 14 residues. Germline-derived CDR1 and CDR2 are MNHEY and SVGAGI. Between the trimmed V and J ends, which lost 4 bases and 4 bases, there was a span of 8 bases. The chain's CDR3 is CASSSGYYNSPLHF. CDR3 sequence (DNA): TGTGCCAGCAGTTCAGGGTATTATAATTCACCCCTCCACTTT.

This chain joins TRBV5-6 and TRBJ1-1, with D perhaps TRBD1 (6 bases). V was trimmed by 0 bases and J by 3 bases, leaving 6 bases between them. The CDR3 spans 13 residues. Germline V lookup: CDR1 SGHDT, CDR2 YYEEEE. The CDR3 nucleotides are TGTGCCAGCAGCTTGGGGACAGACACTGAAGCTTTCTTT. Residues: CASSLGTDTEAFF. Full variable domain (rest looked up from reference TRBV5-6 and TRBJ1-1): DAGVTQSPTHLIKTRGQQVTLRCSPKSGHDTVSWYQQALGQGPQFIFQYYEEEERQRGNFPDRFSGHQFPNYSSELNVNALLLGDSALYLCASSLGTDTEAFFGQGTRLTVV.

The gene calls are TRBV19 and TRBJ2-1; 11 nucleotides match TRBD2. The V gene end was trimmed by 4 bases and the J gene end by 9 bases; junction bases not matched to a gene: 5. The CDR3 consists of 14 residues. Germline V lookup: CDR1 LNHDA, CDR2 SQIVND (reference sequence). The CDR3 spells CASSRLAGKAEQFF. Written as DNA, the CDR3 is TGTGCCAGTAGTAGACTAGCGGGGAAAGCTGAGCAGTTCTTC.

The CDR3 region has the DNA TGTGCCAGCAGCTCGACAGCTCCTAACTATGGCTACACCTTC. Encoded protein: CASSSTAPNYGYTF. The chain is built from TRBV5-8 and TRBJ1-2; a weak D match, TRBD1 (5 bases). Germline V gene sequence: CDR1 SGHTS, CDR2 YDEGEE. CDR3 length equals 14 residues. V gave up 3 bases and J gave up 0 bases, with 9 bases separating them.

This clone was seen once. This sequence joins TRBV25-1 and TRBJ2-7; TRBD1 matches at 9 bases. CDR1 is MGHDK and CDR2 is SYGVNS in the germline V gene. Trimming took 7 bases from V and 3 from J; bases not matched to a gene: 7. CDR3 length: 14 residues. The CDR3 DNA is TGTGCCAGCAATTCCCGGGACAGGGACTACGAGCAGTACTTC. It encodes CASNSRDRDYEQYF.

V usage is TRBV25-1 and J usage is TRBJ1-3, with unresolved D. This CDR3 has 15 residues. CDR1 MGHDK and CDR2 SYGVNS come from the germline V gene. V was cut by 2 bases and J by 4 bases, with 12 bases left in between. The CDR3 sequence is CASSEGVTWGNTIYF. CDR3 nucleotide sequence: TGTGCCAGCAGTGAAGGAGTGACCTGGGGAAACACCATATATTTT.

The V call is TRBV9, the J call TRBJ1-1, with TRBD1 as a possible D gene (5 bases). The ends were cut back, 0 bases at V and 2 bases at J, with 17 bases in the middle. CDR1 is SGDLS and CDR2 is YYNGEE in the germline V gene. The CDR3 runs to 17 residues. Here the CDR3 DNA reads TGTGCCAGCAGCGTAGCTACAGGTCTCCAGGGAAACACTGAAGCTTTCTTT. Its translation: CASSVATGLQGNTEAFF.

This chain links TRBV5-1 with TRBJ1-4, with 11 bases aligning to TRBD1. The CDR3 is made up of 17 amino acids. Germline CDR1 is SGHRS and CDR2 is YFSETQ. The trim removed 5 bases at V and 4 bases at J, leaving 10 bases unmatched. In DNA form, the CDR3 reads TGCGCCAGCAGTCCTGGACAGGGGGCAAAGGGTAATGAAAAACTGTTTTTT. Protein: CASSPGQGAKGNEKLFF.